This TCR beta chain was sequenced in a study of CD8+CD57+ T cells in acquired aplastic anemia. On the study more broadly: DNA recovered from sorted CD4+ and CD8+ cells had a mean of roughly 3 ug. Whole-study findings and limits: Patient and control CD8+ Simpson's diversity was not significantly different.

Germline V gives CDR1 SGHRS, CDR2 YFSETQ. The CDR3 runs 15 residues. J was trimmed by 8 bases and V by 0 bases; bases with no gene match: 8. The use of genomic DNA as template underpinned the TCR beta VDJ and CDR3 profiling. TCRdb itself ran the reads through MiXCR, one entry per CDR3 protein. Of 180,000 or so distinct CDR3 sequences listed, roughly 65% were seen once; the top ten hold 42%. This clonotype has just a few counts. Its cognate antigen is unknown. Patients selected for sequencing had displayed CD8+CD57+ cell expansion by flow cytometry. Therapy had not been given to patients before blood sampling.

Sequenced: sorted CD4+, CD8+, or CD8+CD57+ T cells (not recorded which) from PBMCs. The TCR was taken from a human donor with aplastic anemia. The chain joins TRBV5-1 to TRBJ1-2, with 9 nucleotides matching TRBD1. The CDR3 loop is CASSLEQGQGWGYTF. The CDR3 DNA follows: TGCGCCAGCAGCTTGGAACAGGGACAGGGATGGGGCTACACCTTC. The complete variable domain, with remaining parts taken from reference TRBV5-1 and TRBJ1-2, reads KAGVTQTPRYLIKTRGQQVTLSCSPISGHRSVSWYQQTPGQGLQFLFEYFSETQRNKGNFPGRFSGRQFSNSRSEMNVSTLELGDSALYLCASSLEQGQGWGYTFGSGTRLTVV.